This T cell receptor beta chain was obtained from a study of blood T cell repertoires in COVID-19. About the study: The United States, Italy and Spain were the sources of the acute and convalescent COVID-19 samples.

Sequencing was performed with immunoSEQ multiplex PCR; in TCRdb, only in-frame clones are kept and a portion is missing. The sample has around 78,000 clones, under 85% seen once. This receptor was identified in a human donor in a cohort sampled during active COVID-19. Material for sequencing was peripheral blood.

The CDR3 DNA reads TGTGCCTGGGGGGGAGGGGATCAGCCCCAGCATTTT. Translation gives CAWGGGDQPQHF. The chain uses TRBV30 and TRBJ1-5; perhaps TRBD1 as D (5 bases). CDR1 is GTSNPN and CDR2 is SVGIG in the germline V gene (reference sequence). The V and J ends lost 5 bases and 5 bases respectively, with 10 bases between them. The CDR3 is 12 residues long.